This section outlines one T cell receptor beta chain sequence together with its context. The trim removed 3 bases at V and 4 bases at J, leaving 4 bases unmatched. Germline loops: CDR1 SGHRS, CDR2 YFSETQ. The CDR3 is 16 residues long. The record originates from a study of blood T cell repertoires in COVID-19. On the study more broadly: The United States, Italy and Spain provided the acute and convalescent COVID-19 samples. Sources were T cells, B-cell-depleted T cells, or PBMCs; the material itself was cDNA or gDNA.

Original methodology: Using reference gene primer amplification, nucleated cell counts were estimated. Using immunoSEQ multiplex PCR, the repertoire was profiled, and TCRdb retains in-frame clones only, with some absent. V, J and clone size reflect that table, while D and trimming were determined from the DNA. The sample records about 170,000 clones, around 81% being singletons. Seattle researchers signed up patients amid active infection and tracked them longitudinally. The TCR sequence derives from a woman older than 75 with COVID-19, enrolled during active disease. Sequencing used peripheral blood. This chain connects TRBV5-1 to TRBJ2-3, with 14 bases identical to TRBD2. Here the CDR3 DNA reads TGCGCCAGCAGCTCGACTAGCGGGGGGGCATCAGATACGCAGTATTTT. This codes for CASSSTSGGASDTQYF.